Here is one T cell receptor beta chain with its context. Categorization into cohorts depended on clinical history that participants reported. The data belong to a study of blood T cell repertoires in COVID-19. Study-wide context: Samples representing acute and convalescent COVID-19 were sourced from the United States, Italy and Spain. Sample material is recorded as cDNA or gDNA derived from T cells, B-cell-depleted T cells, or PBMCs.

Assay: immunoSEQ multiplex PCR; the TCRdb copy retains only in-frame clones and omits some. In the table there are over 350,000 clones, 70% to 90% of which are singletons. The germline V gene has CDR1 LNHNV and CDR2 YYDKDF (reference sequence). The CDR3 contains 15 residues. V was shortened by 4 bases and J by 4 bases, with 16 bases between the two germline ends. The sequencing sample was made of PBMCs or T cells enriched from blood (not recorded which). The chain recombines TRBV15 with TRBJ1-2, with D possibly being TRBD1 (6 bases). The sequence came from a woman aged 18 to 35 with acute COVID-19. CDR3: CATSTRTESSYGYTF. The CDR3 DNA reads TGTGCCACCAGCACCCGGACAGAATCGAGCTATGGCTACACCTTC.